The 26 T cell receptor beta chains given below trace back to one sample, sequenced in a study of response to subunit inactivated influenza vaccine. TCRdb analysed the RT-PCR reads with MiXCR anew, one entry per CDR3 protein. This sample has around 540,000 distinct CDR3 sequences, with 12% found just once. The sample was PBMCs from blood, taken on the day of vaccination. The receptors derive from a man in his forties or fifties who received an inactivated influenza vaccine.

The chain links TRBV29-1 to TRBJ2-1; no clear D. With 0 bases removed from V and 6 bases from J, the gap between germline ends came to 9 bases. The CDR3 contains 13 residues. Germline CDR1 SQVTM, CDR2 ANQGSEA. The CDR3: CSVEESQGNEQFF. As DNA, the CDR3 is TGCAGCGTTGAAGAAAGCCAAGGCAATGAGCAGTTCTTC.

This clonotype was detected a few times. J is TRBJ2-7 and V is TRBV3-1; 7 positions match TRBD1. Trimming removed 1 base from V and 3 bases from J; junction bases left unmatched: 6. The germline CDR1 and CDR2 sequences are LGHDT and YNNKEL (reference sequence). The CDR3 contains 15 residues. Here the CDR3 DNA reads TGTGCCAGCAGCCAAGCACCGAGGGGGCACTACGAGCAGTACTTC. This encodes CASSQAPRGHYEQYF.

At least ten counts were recorded for this clonotype. A read error may produce the germline difference seen at one junction end. The CDR3 loop is CASSLVGTGELFF. CDR3 coding DNA: TGTGCCAGCAGCTTGGTCGGGACCGGGGAGCTGTTTTTT. The chain recombines TRBV5-1 with TRBJ2-2; the D is unclear. The CDR3 covers 13 residues. CDR1 and CDR2 (germline): SGHRS, YFSETQ.

The chain links TRBV23-1 to TRBJ2-7, with D hard to call. TRBV23-1 is an ORF; its function is uncertain. CDR3 length: 11 amino acids. V was trimmed by 9 bases and J by 3 bases, leaving 9 bases between them. The CDR3 DNA reads as TGCGCCAGATGGGCAGACTACGAGCAGTACTTC. This gives the protein CARWADYEQYF.

The J gene is TRBJ2-1, the V gene TRBV27; D is uncertain. CDR3 length equals 14 residues. Germline V gene lookup returns CDR1 MNHEY and CDR2 SMNVEV (reference sequence). The V end lost 5 bases, the J end lost 7 bases, and 15 bases lay between the germline ends. CDR3 loop: CASSRKSGVNEQFF. The CDR3 nucleotides read TGTGCCAGCAGTAGGAAGTCTGGCGTAAATGAGCAGTTCTTC.

This clonotype was seen more than once but under ten times. This rearrangement joins TRBV19 to TRBJ2-7, with 8 bases lining up with TRBD1. V was pared by 3 bases and J by 4 bases, with 5 bases of the junction left unmatched. Germline V gene data show CDR1 as LNHDA and CDR2 as SQIVND (reference sequence). The CDR3 is 14 amino acids. CDR3 in amino acids: CASSIWQGAYEQYF. The CDR3 DNA follows: TGTGCCAGTAGTATTTGGCAGGGGGCATACGAGCAGTACTTC.

This clonotype was recorded many times. This chain connects TRBV7-9 to TRBJ2-1, with 7 bases fitting TRBD1. Germline CDR1 reads SEHNR; CDR2 reads FQNEAQ (reference sequence). After removal of 5 bases from V and 6 bases from J, the junction contained 13 bases not matched to a gene. The CDR3 covers 16 residues. The CDR3 is CASSPLNRGVINEQFF. The CDR3 coding sequence is TGTGCCAGCAGCCCCTTAAACAGGGGAGTCATCAATGAGCAGTTCTTC.

The CDR3 reads CASSTPGTSAWNEQFF. The CDR3, as DNA: TGTGCCAGCAGTACACCCGGGACTAGCGCCTGGAATGAGCAGTTCTTC. The chain couples TRBV12-3 or TRBV12-4 to TRBJ2-1; TRBD2 aligns across 10 bases. The CDR3 runs 16 residues. V lost 5 bases and J lost 7; bases outside the gene matches: 11.

This clonotype turned up a few times. V is TRBV12-3 or TRBV12-4 and J is TRBJ2-3; no clear D. The CDR3 spans 13 residues. Deletions cut 7 bases from V and 3 bases from J, with 11 bases between. This CDR3 is CASILTWTDTQYF. The CDR3 DNA sequence: TGTGCCAGCATCCTCACGTGGACAGATACGCAGTATTTT.

The chain combines TRBV5-6 with TRBJ2-7, with D possibly TRBD2 on 6 matching bases. V lost 4 bases and J 3 bases, leaving 20 bases between the germline ends. Germline V gene sequence: CDR1 SGHDT, CDR2 YYEEEE. This CDR3 spans 16 amino acids. The CDR3 sequence: CASSPGLRGRGYEQYF. The CDR3 nucleotides read TGTGCCAGCAGCCCCGGGTTGCGGGGCCGCGGCTACGAGCAGTACTTC.

The chain carries TRBV11-2 and TRBJ2-5, with TRBD1 matching over 10 bases. This CDR3 region has 14 residues. The germline gives CDR1 SGHAT, CDR2 FQNNGV. V lost 3 bases, J lost 5 bases, and 3 bases stayed unmatched. CDR3 coding DNA: TGTGCCAGCAGCTTGGGGGGACAGGGGGAGACCCAGTACTTC. Its translation is CASSLGGQGETQYF.

The J gene is TRBJ2-2, the V gene TRBV3-1, with 7 bases lining up with TRBD1. V lost 1 base to trimming and J lost 7 bases; unmatched junction nucleotides: 9. Germline CDR1 is LGHDT and CDR2 is YNNKEL (reference sequence). The CDR3 runs to 16 residues. CDR3 loop: CASSQVLDRLSGELFF. CDR3 sequence (DNA): TGTGCCAGCAGCCAAGTCCTGGACAGGTTGAGCGGGGAGCTGTTTTTT.

The gene calls are TRBV7-2 and TRBJ2-7; 9 nucleotides match TRBD2. CDR1 and CDR2 (germline): SGHTA, FQGNSA. Losses at the gene ends were 1 base for V and 7 bases for J; bases not matched to a gene: 8. This CDR3 is 15 amino acids long. CDR3 amino acids: CASSLGVAGAREQYF. The CDR3 region has the DNA TGTGCCAGCAGCTTAGGGGTAGCGGGAGCTAGGGAGCAGTACTTC.

This clonotype was counted many times. This chain connects TRBV5-1 to TRBJ2-7; D is unclear. The CDR3 totals 11 residues. With 3 bases removed from V and 4 bases from J, the gap between germline ends came to 5 bases. Germline assignment: CDR1 SGHRS and CDR2 YFSETQ. CDR3: CASSSNYEQYF. CDR3 coding DNA: TGCGCCAGCAGCTCGAATTACGAGCAGTACTTC. The full variable domain, rest sourced from reference TRBV5-1 and TRBJ2-7, is KAGVTQTPRYLIKTRGQQVTLSCSPISGHRSVSWYQQTPGQGLQFLFEYFSETQRNKGNFPGRFSGRQFSNSRSEMNVSTLELGDSALYLCASSSNYEQYFGPGTRLTVT.

The V call is TRBV6-2 or TRBV6-3, the J call TRBJ2-1; maybe TRBD2 (5 bases). Germline CDR1 and CDR2: MNHEY and SVGEGT. This CDR3 region has 15 residues. Trimming left V 5 bases short and J 6 bases short, with 17 bases between. In DNA form, the CDR3 reads TGTGCCAGCAGTCAACCCGGGATATCGAGCAATGAGCAGTTCTTC. Translation gives CASSQPGISSNEQFF.

This clonotype was seen a few times. The chain carries TRBV7-8 and TRBJ2-1, with a weak D call TRBD1 (5 bases). With 6 bases removed from V and 5 bases from J, the gap between germline ends came to 23 bases. This CDR3 comprises 17 residues. Germline-derived CDR1 and CDR2 are SGHVS and FQNEAQ. CDR3 sequence: CASRPRGGRVGHNEQFF. In nucleotides, the CDR3 is TGTGCCAGCAGACCTCGAGGCGGACGCGTGGGGCACAATGAGCAGTTCTTC.

This rearrangement joins TRBV3-1 to TRBJ1-2; D is uncertain. With 4 bases removed from V and 7 bases from J, the gap between germline ends came to 10 bases. This CDR3 region has 12 residues. Germline CDR1 is LGHDT and CDR2 is YNNKEL (reference sequence). CDR3 sequence reads: CASSRQKLGYTF. As DNA, the CDR3 is TGTGCCAGCAGCCGACAAAAACTTGGCTACACCTTC.

This clonotype has only a few counts. This chain uses TRBV27 with TRBJ2-3, with D unresolved. The CDR3 has 14 amino acids. Trimming removed 2 bases at V and 5 bases at J, with 11 bases between. Germline loops: CDR1 MNHEY, CDR2 SMNVEV (reference sequence). The CDR3 DNA reads as TGTGCCAGCAGTTTACGGGTCAGTGGAGATACGCAGTATTTT. Protein: CASSLRVSGDTQYF.

The sample holds a few counts of this clonotype. The CDR3: CASSQNPGSLANTGELFF. The CDR3 nucleotides read TGTGCCAGCAGCCAAAATCCGGGGTCACTAGCGAACACCGGGGAGCTGTTTTTT. The V gene is TRBV7-6, the J gene TRBJ2-2; TRBD2 is a possible D gene (5 bases). Looked up from germline, CDR1 is SGHVS and CDR2 is FNYEAQ. The length of the CDR3 is 18 residues. With 5 bases removed from V and 0 bases from J, the gap between germline ends came to 19 bases.

V and J are TRBV3-1 and TRBJ2-6; no firm D call. There are 14 residues in the CDR3. The V and J ends lost 1 base and 4 bases respectively, with 5 bases between them. The V gene's germline CDR1 is LGHDT and CDR2 YNNKEL (reference sequence). CDR3 DNA sequence: TGTGCCAGCAGCCAAGTTTCCGGGGCCAACGTCCTGACTTTC. Translated: CASSQVSGANVLTF.

This clonotype was recorded at least ten times. V is TRBV4-3 and J is TRBJ1-1; D is possibly TRBD1 (5 bases). Trimming cost V 1 base and J 2 bases, with 8 bases left between them. There are 14 residues in the CDR3. Germline V CDR1 and CDR2: LGHNA, YSLEER. CDR3 DNA sequence: TGCGCCAGCAGCCAAGTAAGGGGAAACACTGAAGCTTTCTTT. Residues: CASSQVRGNTEAFF.

This clonotype came up a few times. The genes are TRBV28 and TRBJ2-1; D not certain. This CDR3 region has 14 residues. Trimming took off 7 bases at V and 2 bases at J, with 12 bases between the two ends. Germline loops: CDR1 MDHEN, CDR2 SYDVKM. DNA of the CDR3: TGTGCCAGCACCCTAACCGGGCCCTACAATGAGCAGTTCTTC. Translated, it gives CASTLTGPYNEQFF.

This clonotype was seen only a few times. The chain recombines TRBV5-5 with TRBJ2-5, with D perhaps TRBD2 (5 bases). CDR3 length: 14 amino acids. V was cut by 3 bases and J by 0 bases, with 9 bases left in between. From germline, CDR1 is SGHKS and CDR2 YYEKEE (reference sequence). CDR3 DNA sequence: TGTGCCAGCAGCTACCTGACTAACCAAGAGACCCAGTACTTC. Protein product: CASSYLTNQETQYF.

In its sample, this clonotype was seen a few times. This chain connects TRBV9 to TRBJ2-2, with 9 bases that match TRBD1. After removal of 3 bases from V and 4 bases from J, the junction contained 7 bases not matched to a gene. The CDR3 has 16 residues. Germline values: CDR1 SGDLS, CDR2 YYNGEE. The CDR3 loop is CASSATGTGSTGELFF. The CDR3 DNA reads as TGTGCCAGCAGCGCTACCGGGACAGGGTCCACCGGGGAGCTGTTTTTT.

A few counts support this clonotype. This rearrangement joins TRBV7-2 to TRBJ2-3; 11 bases line up with TRBD2. The V segment lost 3 bases and the J segment 6 bases; nucleotides outside the gene matches: 5. The CDR3 totals 15 residues. The germline V gene encodes CDR1 SGHTA and CDR2 FQGNSA. The chain's CDR3 is CASSLTSGVQDTQYF. The CDR3 region has the DNA TGTGCCAGCAGCTTGACTAGCGGGGTGCAGGATACGCAGTATTTT.

This rearrangement joins TRBV20-1 to TRBJ1-6; D gene unclear. Trimming pared 1 base from V and 0 bases from J, leaving 7 bases between. There are 15 residues in the CDR3. CDR1 and CDR2 (germline): DFQATT, SNEGSKA (reference sequence). This chain's CDR3 is CSARAGSSYNSPLHF. CDR3 DNA: TGCAGTGCTAGAGCCGGGAGCTCCTATAATTCACCCCTCCACTTT.